This entry lists 7 T cell receptor beta chains sequenced from one sample in a study of cytomegalovirus exposure and HLA in healthy donors. Both 60 Vbeta primers and 13 Jbeta primers went into the PCR. This table comes from immunoSEQ multiplex PCR, and its TCRdb copy is limited to in-frame clones, with some not included. Among some 76,000 clones, under 80% were seen once, and the ten largest hold around 10%. The sample was PBMCs. The origin of the receptors is a male donor in good health and CMV-seropositive.

The V gene is TRBV9, the J gene TRBJ2-1; 7 bases match TRBD2. The germline gives CDR1 SGDLS, CDR2 YYNGEE. This CDR3 is 13 amino acids long. V trimming: 0 bases; J trimming: 14 bases; junction bases outside the gene matches: 8. The CDR3 here is CASSVVTSGVKFF. The CDR3 DNA sequence: TGTGCCAGCAGCGTAGTTACCAGCGGGGTCAAGTTCTTC.

This chain links TRBV18 with TRBJ1-1; no firm D call. V lost 1 base and J 5 bases, leaving 14 bases between the germline ends. Germline CDR1 is KGHSH and CDR2 is LQKENI. CDR3 size: 15 residues. The CDR3 sequence: CASSPQMNRRTEAFF. The CDR3 bases are TGTGCCAGCTCACCACAGATGAATCGGAGGACTGAAGCTTTCTTT.

This rearrangement joins TRBV2 to TRBJ1-2; TRBD1 aligns across 8 bases. CDR1 SNHLY and CDR2 FYNNEI come from the germline V gene. This CDR3 is built from 14 residues. Unmatched junction bases numbered 5, after V lost 7 bases and J lost 1 base. CDR3 loop: CASIRQGINYGYTF. CDR3 DNA sequence: TGTGCCAGCATTCGACAGGGGATTAACTATGGCTACACCTTC.

The rearrangement joins TRBV27 to TRBJ2-7; D is perhaps TRBD2 (6 bases). There are 15 residues in the CDR3. Germline CDR1 MNHEY, CDR2 SMNVEV (reference sequence). V was shortened by 0 bases and J by 2 bases, with 11 bases between the two germline ends. This chain's CDR3 is CASSLSYGSPYEQYF. Here the CDR3 DNA reads TGTGCCAGCAGTTTATCGTACGGGAGTCCCTACGAGCAGTACTTC.

The DNA for the CDR3 is TGTGCCAGCAGACAGGGACCTTCTAATGAAAAACTGTTTTTT. It encodes CASRQGPSNEKLFF. The rearrangement uses TRBV5-6 and TRBJ1-4; a possible D gene is TRBD1 (6 bases). V was pared by 5 bases and J by 3 bases, with 11 bases between. This CDR3 is built from 14 residues. Germline-derived CDR1 and CDR2 are SGHDT and YYEEEE.

The sample holds one count of this clone. The chain has TRBV9 and TRBJ1-1, with 8 positions matching TRBD1. V dropped 7 bases and J dropped 1; count of bases not matched to a gene: 6. The CDR3 length is 14 residues. CDR1 SGDLS and CDR2 YYNGEE come from the germline V gene. CDR3 sequence reads: CASARGQENTEAFF. DNA of the CDR3: TGTGCCAGCGCTCGGGGACAGGAGAACACTGAAGCTTTCTTT. The variable domain in full, with the rest retrieved from reference TRBV9 and TRBJ1-1, is DSGVTQTPKHLITATGQRVTLRCSPRSGDLSVYWYQQSLDQGLQFLIQYYNGEERAKGNILERFSAQQFPDLHSELNLSSLELGDSALYFCASARGQENTEAFFGQGTRLTVV.

V usage is TRBV7-6 and J usage is TRBJ1-1; 7 bases align to TRBD1. The V and J ends lost 5 bases and 0 bases, in that order; junction bases with no gene match: 6. Germline V gene sequence: CDR1 SGHVS, CDR2 FNYEAQ. The CDR3 consists of 15 residues. The DNA of the CDR3 is TGTGCCAGCAGCACGAACGACAGGGTGAACACTGAAGCTTTCTTT. It translates to CASSTNDRVNTEAFF.